This entry features one TCR beta chain sequence. The CDR3 spans 16 residues. Germline V gives CDR1 SGDLS, CDR2 YYNGEE. The V end was cut by 0 bases, the J end by 3 bases, with 15 bases between. These data are taken from a study of Ad26.COV2.S vaccination and SARS-CoV-2 variants. Clones were read by immunoSEQ multiplex PCR, and TCRdb kept only the in-frame ones, dropping some. The repertoire holds some 500,000 clones, with roughly 89% as singletons. Noted treatment: about 20 received Ad26.COV2.S at low or high dose, single or two shots; 5 received placebo; per-sample allocation not given. Samples analyzed were those drawn on day 63 after the first vaccine or placebo injection.

Sequenced material: peripheral blood, taken in a trial of Ad26.COV2.S vaccine versus placebo. The gene calls are TRBV9 and TRBJ1-2; a possible D gene is TRBD1 (6 bases). This clonotype was sampled from a person between 18 and 60 years old who received the Ad26.COV2.S COVID-19 vaccine or a placebo. CDR3 sequence: CASSVGSPGAYYGYTF. CDR3 bases: TGTGCCAGCAGCGTAGGCTCCCCGGGGGCGTACTATGGCTACACCTTC.